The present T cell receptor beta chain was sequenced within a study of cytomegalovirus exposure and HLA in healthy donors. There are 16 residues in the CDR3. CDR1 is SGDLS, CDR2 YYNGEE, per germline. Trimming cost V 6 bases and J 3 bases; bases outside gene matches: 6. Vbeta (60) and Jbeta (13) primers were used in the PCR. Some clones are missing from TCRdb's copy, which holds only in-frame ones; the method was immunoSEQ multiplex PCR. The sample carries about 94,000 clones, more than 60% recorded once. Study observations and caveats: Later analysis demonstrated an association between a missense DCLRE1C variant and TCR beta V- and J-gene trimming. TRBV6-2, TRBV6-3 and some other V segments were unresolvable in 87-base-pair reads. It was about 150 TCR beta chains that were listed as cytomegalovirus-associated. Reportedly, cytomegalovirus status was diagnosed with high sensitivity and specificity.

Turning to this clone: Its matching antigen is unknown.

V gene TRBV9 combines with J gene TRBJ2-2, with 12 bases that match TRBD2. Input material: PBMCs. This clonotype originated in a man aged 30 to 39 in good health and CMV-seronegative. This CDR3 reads CASKTSGSSDTGELFF. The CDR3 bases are TGTGCCAGCAAGACTAGCGGGAGCTCGGACACCGGGGAGCTGTTTTTT.